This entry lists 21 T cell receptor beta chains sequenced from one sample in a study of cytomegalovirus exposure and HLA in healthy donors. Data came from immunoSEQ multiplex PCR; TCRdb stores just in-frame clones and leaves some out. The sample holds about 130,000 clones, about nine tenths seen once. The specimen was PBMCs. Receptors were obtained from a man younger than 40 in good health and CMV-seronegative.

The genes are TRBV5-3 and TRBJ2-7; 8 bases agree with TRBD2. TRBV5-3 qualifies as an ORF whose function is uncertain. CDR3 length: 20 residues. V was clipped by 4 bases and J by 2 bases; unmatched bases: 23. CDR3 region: CARSPRLEAGDFRRTYEQYF. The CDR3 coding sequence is TGTGCCAGAAGCCCACGTCTTGAAGCGGGGGATTTTCGTAGGACCTACGAGCAGTACTTC.

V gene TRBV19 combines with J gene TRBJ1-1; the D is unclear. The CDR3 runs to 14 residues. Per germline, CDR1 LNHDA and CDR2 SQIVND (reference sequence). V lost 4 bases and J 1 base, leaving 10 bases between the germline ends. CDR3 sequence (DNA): TGTGCCAGTAGTAGGGCGTTGGGGAACACTGAAGCTTTCTTT. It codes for CASSRALGNTEAFF.

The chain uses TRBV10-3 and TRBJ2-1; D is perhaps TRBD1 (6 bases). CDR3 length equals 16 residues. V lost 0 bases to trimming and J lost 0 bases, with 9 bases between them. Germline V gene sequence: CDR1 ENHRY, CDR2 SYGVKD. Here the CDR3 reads CAISESQGLSYNEQFF. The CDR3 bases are TGTGCCATCAGTGAGTCACAGGGCCTCTCCTACAATGAGCAGTTCTTC.

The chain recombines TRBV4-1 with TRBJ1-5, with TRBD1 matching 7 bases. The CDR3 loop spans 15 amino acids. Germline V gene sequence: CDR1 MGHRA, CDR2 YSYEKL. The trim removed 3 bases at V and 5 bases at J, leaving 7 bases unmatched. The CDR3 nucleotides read TGCGCCAGCAGCCAGAGGGGACAGATGGATCAGCCCCAGCATTTT. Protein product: CASSQRGQMDQPQHF.

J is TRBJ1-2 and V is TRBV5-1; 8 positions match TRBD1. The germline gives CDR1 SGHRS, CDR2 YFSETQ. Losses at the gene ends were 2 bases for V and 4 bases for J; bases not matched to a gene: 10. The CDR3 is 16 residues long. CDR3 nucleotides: TGCGCCAGCAGCTTTTTGGACAGGGAGTTGGGCTATGGCTACACCTTC. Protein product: CASSFLDRELGYGYTF.

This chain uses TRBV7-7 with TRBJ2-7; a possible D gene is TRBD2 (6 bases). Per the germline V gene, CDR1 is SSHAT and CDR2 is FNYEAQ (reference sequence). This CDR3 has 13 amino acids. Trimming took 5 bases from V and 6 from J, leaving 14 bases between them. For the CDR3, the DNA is TGTGCCAGCAGCCCGGGCGGGGACGGCGAGCAGTACTTC. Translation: CASSPGGDGEQYF.

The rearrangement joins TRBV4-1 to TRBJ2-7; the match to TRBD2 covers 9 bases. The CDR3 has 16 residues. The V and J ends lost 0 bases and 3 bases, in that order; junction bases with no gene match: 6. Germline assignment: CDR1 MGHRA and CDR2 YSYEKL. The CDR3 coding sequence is TGCGCCAGCAGCCAAGAGAGGCTAGCGGGGTTCTACGAGCAGTACTTC. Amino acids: CASSQERLAGFYEQYF.

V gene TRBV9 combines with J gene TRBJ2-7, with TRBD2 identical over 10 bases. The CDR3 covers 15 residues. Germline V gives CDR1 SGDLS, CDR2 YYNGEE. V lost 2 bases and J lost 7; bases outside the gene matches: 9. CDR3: CASSVSGGPSEEQYF. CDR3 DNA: TGTGCCAGCAGCGTTAGCGGGGGGCCGTCGGAGGAGCAGTACTTC.

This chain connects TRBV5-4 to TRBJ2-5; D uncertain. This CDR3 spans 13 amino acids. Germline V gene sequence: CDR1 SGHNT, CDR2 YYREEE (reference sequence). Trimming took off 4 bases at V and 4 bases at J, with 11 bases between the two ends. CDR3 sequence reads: CASSPVAAETQYF. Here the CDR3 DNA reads TGTGCCAGCAGCCCGGTGGCGGCAGAGACCCAGTACTTC.

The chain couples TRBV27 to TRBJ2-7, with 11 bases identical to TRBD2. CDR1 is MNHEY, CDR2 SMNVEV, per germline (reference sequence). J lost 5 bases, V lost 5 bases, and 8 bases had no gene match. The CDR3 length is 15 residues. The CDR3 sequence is CASSPNSGGAHEQYF. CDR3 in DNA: TGTGCCAGCAGTCCTAATAGCGGGGGGGCCCACGAGCAGTACTTC.

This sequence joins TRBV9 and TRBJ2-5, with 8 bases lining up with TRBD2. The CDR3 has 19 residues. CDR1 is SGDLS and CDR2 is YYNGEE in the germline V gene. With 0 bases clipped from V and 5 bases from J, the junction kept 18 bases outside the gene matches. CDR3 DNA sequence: TGTGCCAGCAGCGTAGAGGCTAGCGGGCGGCCCTCCTCGTCCGAGACCCAGTACTTC. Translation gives CASSVEASGRPSSSETQYF. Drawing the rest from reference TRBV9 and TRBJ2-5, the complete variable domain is DSGVTQTPKHLITATGQRVTLRCSPRSGDLSVYWYQQSLDQGLQFLIQYYNGEERAKGNILERFSAQQFPDLHSELNLSSLELGDSALYFCASSVEASGRPSSSETQYFGPGTRLLVL.

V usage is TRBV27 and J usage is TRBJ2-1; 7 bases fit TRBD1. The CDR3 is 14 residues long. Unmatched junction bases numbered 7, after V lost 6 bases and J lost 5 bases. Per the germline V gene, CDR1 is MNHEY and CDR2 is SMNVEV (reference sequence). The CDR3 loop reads CASSQDRVNNEQFF. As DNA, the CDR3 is TGTGCCAGCAGCCAAGACAGGGTTAACAATGAGCAGTTCTTC.

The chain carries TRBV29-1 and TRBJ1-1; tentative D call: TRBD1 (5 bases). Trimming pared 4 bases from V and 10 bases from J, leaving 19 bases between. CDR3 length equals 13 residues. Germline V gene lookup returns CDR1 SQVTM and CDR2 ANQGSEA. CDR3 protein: CSVGKGTPMLAFF. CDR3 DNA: TGCAGCGTTGGCAAGGGGACTCCGATGTTAGCTTTCTTT.

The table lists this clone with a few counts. This chain's CDR3 is CASSPMGQGNYGYTF. The DNA of the CDR3 is TGTGCCAGCTCACCAATGGGACAGGGTAACTATGGCTACACCTTC. The chain combines TRBV18 with TRBJ1-2; 9 bases line up with TRBD1. Germline CDR1 is KGHSH and CDR2 is LQKENI. This CDR3 spans 15 amino acids. The V gene end was trimmed by 2 bases and the J gene end by 1 base; junction bases not matched to a gene: 2.

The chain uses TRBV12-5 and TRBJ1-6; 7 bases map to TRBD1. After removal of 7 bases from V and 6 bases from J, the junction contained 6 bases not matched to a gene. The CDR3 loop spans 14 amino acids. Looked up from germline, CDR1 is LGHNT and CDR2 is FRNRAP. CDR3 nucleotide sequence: TGTGCTAGTGCCTCACAGGGGAGTAATTCACCCCTCCACTTT. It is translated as CASASQGSNSPLHF.

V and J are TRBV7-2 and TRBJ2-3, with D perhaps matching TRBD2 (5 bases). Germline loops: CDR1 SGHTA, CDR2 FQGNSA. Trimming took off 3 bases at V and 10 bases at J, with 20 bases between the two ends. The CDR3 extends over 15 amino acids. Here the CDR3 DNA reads TGTGCCAGCAGCTTTATGGACTCCCGAGGAGAATCGCAGTATTTT. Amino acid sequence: CASSFMDSRGESQYF.

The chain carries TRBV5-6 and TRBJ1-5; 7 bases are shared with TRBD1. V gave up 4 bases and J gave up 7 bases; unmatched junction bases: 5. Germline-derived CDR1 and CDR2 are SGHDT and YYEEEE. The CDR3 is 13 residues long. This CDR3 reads CASSRDRAQPQHF. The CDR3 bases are TGTGCCAGCAGCCGCGACAGGGCCCAGCCCCAGCATTTT.

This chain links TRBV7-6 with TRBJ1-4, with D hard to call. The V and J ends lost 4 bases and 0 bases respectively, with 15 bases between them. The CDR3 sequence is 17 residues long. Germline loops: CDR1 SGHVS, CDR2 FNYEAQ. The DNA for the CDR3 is TGTGCCAGCAGCTCTCCAATGGCCGATGCAACTAATGAAAAACTGTTTTTT. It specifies CASSSPMADATNEKLFF.

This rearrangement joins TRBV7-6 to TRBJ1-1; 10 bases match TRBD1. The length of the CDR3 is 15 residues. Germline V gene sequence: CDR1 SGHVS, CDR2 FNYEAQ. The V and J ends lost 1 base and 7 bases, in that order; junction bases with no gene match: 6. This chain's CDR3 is CASSLVGQGSVEAFF. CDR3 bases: TGTGCCAGCAGCTTAGTGGGACAGGGGAGTGTTGAAGCTTTCTTT.

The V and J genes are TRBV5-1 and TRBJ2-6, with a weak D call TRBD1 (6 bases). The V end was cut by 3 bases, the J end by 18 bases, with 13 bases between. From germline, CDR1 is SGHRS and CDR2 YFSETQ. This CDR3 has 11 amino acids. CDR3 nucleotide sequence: TGCGCCAGCAGCTCCACCGGACAGAAGACTTTC. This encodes CASSSTGQKTF.

This CDR3 is CASSWDLRGKAFF. CDR3 coding DNA: TGTGCCAGCAGTTGGGACCTAAGGGGGAAAGCTTTCTTT. This chain uses TRBV7-6 with TRBJ1-1; a weak D match, TRBD1 (6 bases). Trimming pared 6 bases from V and 9 bases from J, leaving 17 bases between. Per the germline V gene, CDR1 is SGHVS and CDR2 is FNYEAQ. The CDR3 spans 13 residues.